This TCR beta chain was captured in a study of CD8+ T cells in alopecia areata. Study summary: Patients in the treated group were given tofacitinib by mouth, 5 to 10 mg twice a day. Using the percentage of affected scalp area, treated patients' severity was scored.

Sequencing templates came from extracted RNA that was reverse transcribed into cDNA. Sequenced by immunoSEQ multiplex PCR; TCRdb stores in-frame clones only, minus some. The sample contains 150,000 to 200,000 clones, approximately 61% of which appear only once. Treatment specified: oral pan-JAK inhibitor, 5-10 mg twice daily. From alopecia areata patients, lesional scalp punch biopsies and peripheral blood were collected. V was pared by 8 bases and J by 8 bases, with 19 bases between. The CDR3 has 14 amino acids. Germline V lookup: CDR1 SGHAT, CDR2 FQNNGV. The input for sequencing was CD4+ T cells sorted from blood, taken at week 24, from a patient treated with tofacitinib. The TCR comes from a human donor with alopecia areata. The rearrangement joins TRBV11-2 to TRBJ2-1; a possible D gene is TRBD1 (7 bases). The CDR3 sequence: CASRGQVGGDEQFF. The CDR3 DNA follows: TGTGCCAGCCGAGGACAGGTGGGGGGCGATGAGCAGTTCTTC.